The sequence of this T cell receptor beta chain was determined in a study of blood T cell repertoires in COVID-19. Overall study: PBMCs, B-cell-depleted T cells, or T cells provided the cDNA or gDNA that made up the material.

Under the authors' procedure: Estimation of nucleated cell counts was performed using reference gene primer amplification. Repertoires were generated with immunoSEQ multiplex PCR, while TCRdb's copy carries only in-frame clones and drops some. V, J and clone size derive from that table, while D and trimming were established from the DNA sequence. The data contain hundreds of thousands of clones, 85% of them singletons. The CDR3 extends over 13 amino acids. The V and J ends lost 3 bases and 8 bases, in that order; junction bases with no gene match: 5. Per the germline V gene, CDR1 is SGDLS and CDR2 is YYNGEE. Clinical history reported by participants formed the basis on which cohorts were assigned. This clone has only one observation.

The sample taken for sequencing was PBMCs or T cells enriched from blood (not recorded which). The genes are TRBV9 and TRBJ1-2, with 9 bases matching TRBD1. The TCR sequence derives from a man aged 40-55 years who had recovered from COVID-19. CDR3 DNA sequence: TGTGCCAGCAGCGGGGGACAGGGTGAGGGCTACACCTTC. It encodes CASSGGQGEGYTF.